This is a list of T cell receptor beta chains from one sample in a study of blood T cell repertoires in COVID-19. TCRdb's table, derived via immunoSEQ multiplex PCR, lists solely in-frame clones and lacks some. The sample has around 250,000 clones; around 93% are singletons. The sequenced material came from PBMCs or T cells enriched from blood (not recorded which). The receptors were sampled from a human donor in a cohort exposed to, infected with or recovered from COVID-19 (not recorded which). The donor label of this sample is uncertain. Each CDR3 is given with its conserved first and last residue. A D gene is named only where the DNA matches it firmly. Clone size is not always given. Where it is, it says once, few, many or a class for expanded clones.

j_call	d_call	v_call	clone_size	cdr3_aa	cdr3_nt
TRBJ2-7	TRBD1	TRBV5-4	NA	CASSLGGQAVHEQYF	TGTGCCAGCAGCTTGGGAGGACAGGCGGTACACGAGCAGTACTTC
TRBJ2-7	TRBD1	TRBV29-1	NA	CSVRDRGYSYEQYF	TGCAGCGTGCGGGACAGGGGGTACTCCTACGAGCAGTACTTC
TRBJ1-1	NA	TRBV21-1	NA	CASSKGVRGIRRAEAFF	TGTGCCAGCAGCAAAGGGGTTCGGGGGATCAGGAGGGCTGAAGCTTTCTTT
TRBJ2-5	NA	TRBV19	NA	CASSVQGETQYF	TGTGCCAGTAGTGTACAGGGCGAGACCCAGTACTTC
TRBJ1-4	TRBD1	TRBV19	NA	CATTMGQEPEKLFF	TGTGCCACCACTATGGGACAGGAGCCTGAAAAACTGTTTTTT
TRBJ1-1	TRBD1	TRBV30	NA	CAWSVLSGQGVTEAFF	TGTGCCTGGAGTGTACTTTCTGGACAGGGGGTCACTGAAGCTTTCTTT
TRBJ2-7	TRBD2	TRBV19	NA	CASSIVGGSYEQYF	TGTGCCAGTAGTATAGTCGGCGGGAGCTACGAGCAGTACTTC
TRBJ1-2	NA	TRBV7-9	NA	CASSFTGSPGYTF	TGTGCCAGCAGCTTTACAGGGTCCCCAGGCTACACCTTC
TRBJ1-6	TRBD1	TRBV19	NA	CASKTGGRNNSPLHF	TGTGCCAGCAAGACAGGGGGCAGGAATAATTCACCCCTCCACTTT
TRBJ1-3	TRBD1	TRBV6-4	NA	CASSANRGPGNTIYF	TGTGCCAGCAGTGCAAACAGGGGGCCTGGAAACACCATATATTTT
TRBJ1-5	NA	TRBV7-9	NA	CASSLGAGYQPQHF	TGTGCCAGCAGCTTAGGTGCAGGCTATCAGCCCCAGCATTTT
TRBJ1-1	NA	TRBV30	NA	CAWIGVYTEAFF	TGTGCCTGGATCGGGGTCTACACTGAAGCTTTCTTT
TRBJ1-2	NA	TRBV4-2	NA	CASSQDLGAPGYTF	TGTGCCAGCAGCCAAGATCTGGGGGCTCCTGGCTACACCTTC
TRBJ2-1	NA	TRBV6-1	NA	CASSEGPHFSYNEQFF	TGTGCCAGCAGTGAAGGGCCCCATTTCTCCTACAATGAGCAGTTCTTC
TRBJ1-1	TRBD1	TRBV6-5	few	CASRQTGTITEAFF	TGTGCCAGCAGACAGACAGGGACGATCACTGAAGCTTTCTTT
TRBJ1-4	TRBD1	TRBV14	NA	CASSHRGQGSINEKLFF	TGTGCCAGCAGTCACCGGGGACAGGGGAGTATTAATGAAAAACTGTTTTTT
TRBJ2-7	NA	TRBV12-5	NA	CASRHLSEQYF	TGTGCTAGTCGACACCTCTCCGAGCAGTACTTC
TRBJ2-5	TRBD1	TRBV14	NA	CASSPMDRGPETQYF	TGTGCCAGCAGCCCCATGGACAGGGGGCCAGAGACCCAGTACTTC
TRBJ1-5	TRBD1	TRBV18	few	CASSATGGESNQPQHF	TGTGCCAGCTCAGCGACAGGGGGCGAAAGCAATCAGCCCCAGCATTTT
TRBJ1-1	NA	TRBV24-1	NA	CATSSSMNTEAFF	TGTGCCACCTCTTCTAGCATGAACACTGAAGCTTTCTTT
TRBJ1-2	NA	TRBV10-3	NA	CAIRGGGLSLNYGYTF	TGTGCCATCAGGGGTGGGGGACTCTCGCTAAACTATGGCTACACCTTC
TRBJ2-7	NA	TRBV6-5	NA	CASMGRGEQYF	TGTGCCAGCATGGGAAGGGGAGAGCAGTACTTC
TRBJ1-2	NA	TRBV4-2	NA	CASSQAIGTNDGYTF	TGTGCCAGCAGCCAAGCCATCGGGACAAACGATGGCTACACCTTC
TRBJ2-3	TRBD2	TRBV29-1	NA	CSVEEGLAGDNF	TGCAGCGTTGAAGAAGGCCTAGCGGGGGATAATTTT
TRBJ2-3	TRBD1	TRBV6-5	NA	CASSPDRGADTQYF	TGTGCCAGCAGCCCCGACAGGGGTGCGGATACGCAGTATTTT
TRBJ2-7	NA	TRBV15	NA	CATSSEPGGEQYF	TGTGCCACCAGCAGTGAGCCTGGGGGGGAGCAGTACTTC
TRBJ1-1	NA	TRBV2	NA	CASSEGLMANTEAFF	TGTGCCAGCAGTGAGGGGCTTATGGCGAACACTGAAGCTTTCTTT
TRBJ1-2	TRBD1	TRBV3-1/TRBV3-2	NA	CASSQRDRVNYGYTF	TGTGCCAGCAGCCAGAGAGACAGGGTTAACTATGGCTACACCTTC
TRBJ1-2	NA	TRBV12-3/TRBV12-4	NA	CASSLVAGSGYTF	TGTGCCAGCAGTTTAGTTGCAGGGTCTGGCTACACCTTC
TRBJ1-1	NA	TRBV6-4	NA	CASSEMWPPGGEAFF	TGTGCCAGCAGTGAAATGTGGCCCCCGGGTGGTGAAGCTTTCTTT
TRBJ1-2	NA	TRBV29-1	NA	CSVEPNNYGYTF	TGCAGCGTCGAGCCCAATAACTATGGCTACACCTTC
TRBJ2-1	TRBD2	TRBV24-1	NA	CATSDRGRTSGGAFNEQFF	TGTGCCACCAGTGACAGAGGGCGGACTAGCGGGGGGGCATTCAATGAGCAGTTCTTC
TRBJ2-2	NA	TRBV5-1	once	CASSYETGIGELFF	TGCGCCAGCAGCTACGAAACAGGGATCGGGGAGCTGTTTTTT
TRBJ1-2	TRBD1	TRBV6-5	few	CASSYSVDRVGYGYTF	TGTGCCAGCAGTTACTCCGTGGACAGGGTGGGGTATGGCTACACCTTC
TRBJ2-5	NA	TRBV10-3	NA	CAIRAQGYRRETQYF	TGTGCCATCAGGGCCCAGGGGTACCGGAGGGAGACCCAGTACTTC
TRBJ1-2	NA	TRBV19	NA	CASSIDRKVGYYGYTF	TGTGCCAGTAGTATAGACCGGAAGGTGGGCTACTATGGCTACACCTTC
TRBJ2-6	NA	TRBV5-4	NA	CASSQGGTALSGANVLTF	TGTGCCAGCAGCCAAGGAGGGACAGCCCTCTCTGGGGCCAACGTCCTGACTTTC
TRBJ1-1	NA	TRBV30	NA	CAWKRDTEAFF	TGTGCCTGGAAACGGGACACTGAAGCTTTCTTT
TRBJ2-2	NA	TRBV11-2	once	CASSSGLTGELFF	TGTGCCAGCAGTTCAGGACTAACCGGGGAGCTGTTTTTT
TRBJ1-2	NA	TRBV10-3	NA	CAISGTVAYGYTF	TGTGCCATCAGTGGGACAGTAGCCTATGGCTACACCTTC
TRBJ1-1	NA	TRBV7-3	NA	CASSTQENTEAFF	TGTGCCAGCAGCACTCAAGAGAACACTGAAGCTTTCTTT
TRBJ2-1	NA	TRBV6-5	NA	CASSAVPGVYNEQFF	TGTGCCAGCAGCGCCGTCCCAGGGGTTTACAATGAGCAGTTCTTC
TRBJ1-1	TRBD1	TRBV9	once	CASNLGTGELGAFF	TGTGCCAGCAACCTTGGGACAGGGGAATTGGGAGCTTTCTTT
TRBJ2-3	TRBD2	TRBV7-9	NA	CASSLSGVTDTQYF	TGTGCCAGCAGCTTAAGCGGGGTAACAGATACGCAGTATTTT
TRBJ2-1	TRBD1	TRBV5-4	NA	CASRSVRDRGQDEQFF	TGTGCCAGCAGATCCGTCCGGGACAGGGGGCAGGATGAGCAGTTCTTC
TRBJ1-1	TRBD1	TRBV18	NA	CASSEGQGIQAFF	TGTGCCAGCTCAGAGGGACAGGGTATTCAAGCTTTCTTT
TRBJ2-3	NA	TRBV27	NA	CASSFTRNTDTQYF	TGTGCCAGCAGTTTTACCAGAAACACAGATACGCAGTATTTT
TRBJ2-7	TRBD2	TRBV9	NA	CASSGRGDGQYF	TGTGCCAGCAGCGGGCGGGGGGACGGGCAGTACTTC
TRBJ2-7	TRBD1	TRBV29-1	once	CSADRGPDEQYF	TGCAGCGCCGACAGGGGGCCCGACGAGCAGTACTTC
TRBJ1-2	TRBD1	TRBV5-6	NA	CASSLDDRGSGYTF	TGTGCCAGCAGCTTGGACGACAGGGGTAGCGGCTACACCTTC
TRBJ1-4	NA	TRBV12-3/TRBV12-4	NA	CASSVGQNEKLFF	TGTGCCAGCAGCGTTGGGCAGAATGAAAAACTGTTTTTT
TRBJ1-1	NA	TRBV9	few	CASSARQNTEAFF	TGTGCCAGCAGCGCGAGACAGAACACTGAAGCTTTCTTT
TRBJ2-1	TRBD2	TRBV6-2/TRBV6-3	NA	CASSPSLTSGGWQFF	TGTGCCAGCAGTCCCTCTCTTACTAGCGGGGGCTGGCAGTTCTTC
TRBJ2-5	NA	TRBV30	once	CAWSGTRGETQYF	TGTGCCTGGAGTGGGACCCGGGGGGAGACCCAGTACTTC
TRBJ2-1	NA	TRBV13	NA	CASSFGGVDNEQFF	TGTGCCAGCAGTTTCGGGGGAGTCGACAATGAGCAGTTCTTC
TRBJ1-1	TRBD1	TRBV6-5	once	CASSQSTGLRTEAFF	TGTGCCAGCAGTCAGTCGACAGGGTTGCGCACTGAAGCTTTCTTT
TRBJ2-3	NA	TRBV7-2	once	CASSLTQGSGGTDTQYF	TGTGCCAGCAGCCTGACACAGGGTAGTGGCGGCACAGATACGCAGTATTTT
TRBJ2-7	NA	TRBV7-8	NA	CASSFNGRTAPGEQYF	TGTGCCAGCAGTTTTAACGGTAGAACAGCCCCTGGCGAGCAGTACTTC
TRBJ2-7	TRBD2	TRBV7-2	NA	CASSKEVREVAYEQYF	TGTGCCAGCAGCAAAGAGGTACGGGAGGTTGCCTACGAGCAGTACTTC
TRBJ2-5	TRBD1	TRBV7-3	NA	CASSLYGQGGFETQYF	TGTGCCAGCAGCTTATATGGGCAAGGGGGCTTTGAGACCCAGTACTTC